The 8 T cell receptor beta chains in this list originate from one sample, sequenced in a study of T cells of healthy individuals. A single record per CDR3 protein comes from TCRdb applying MiXCR to the 5' RACE reads. The sample lists around 98,000 distinct CDR3 sequences, around 17% occurring once. Receptors were obtained from a human donor in good health.

This clonotype has at least ten counts. The rearrangement uses TRBV27 and TRBJ1-4; unclear D gene. With 0 bases removed from V and 7 bases from J, the gap between germline ends came to 18 bases. Germline assignment: CDR1 MNHEY and CDR2 SMNVEV (reference sequence). The CDR3 spans 17 residues. The CDR3 protein is CASSLSTPTSFSEKLFF. Here the CDR3 DNA reads TGTGCCAGCAGTTTATCAACGCCGACAAGCTTTAGTGAAAAACTGTTTTTT.

V is TRBV28 and J is TRBJ2-3, with D perhaps matching TRBD1 or TRBD2 (6 bases each). The V gene lost 1 base and the J gene lost 2 bases, with 13 bases spanning the gap. Germline CDR1 and CDR2: MDHEN and SYDVKM. The CDR3 contains 16 residues. The CDR3 region has the DNA TGTGCCAGCAGTTTATTCGGCAGGGGACTCACAGATACGCAGTATTTT. It is translated as CASSLFGRGLTDTQYF. The full variable domain, its missing parts supplied by reference TRBV28 and TRBJ2-3, is DVKVTQSSRYLVKRTGEKVFLECVQDMDHENMFWYRQDPGLGLRLIYFSYDVKMKEKGDIPEGYSVSREKKERFSLILESASTNQTSMYLCASSLFGRGLTDTQYFGPGTRLTVL.

The table lists this clonotype with many counts. The chain combines TRBV29-1 with TRBJ2-5; D unclear. Trimming stripped 4 bases from V and 0 bases from J, with 6 bases between. The CDR3 spans 12 residues. Germline V gives CDR1 SQVTM, CDR2 ANQGSEA. The CDR3 DNA reads as TGCAGCGTTGGGCGGAACCAAGAGACCCAGTACTTC. Amino acid sequence: CSVGRNQETQYF.

This clonotype was picked up many times. The J gene is TRBJ1-4, the V gene TRBV3-1; maybe TRBD1 (6 bases). V gave up 1 base and J gave up 8 bases, with 14 bases separating them. The length of the CDR3 is 15 residues. The germline gives CDR1 LGHDT, CDR2 YNNKEL (reference sequence). The CDR3 DNA sequence: TGTGCCAGCAGCCAAGTGTGGGGGGCAGGGGAAAAACTGTTTTTT. Its translation is CASSQVWGAGEKLFF.

This clonotype was counted ten times or more. The chain joins TRBV20-1 to TRBJ1-2; D possibly corresponds to TRBD1 (5 bases). From germline, CDR1 is DFQATT and CDR2 SNEGSKA (reference sequence). The V end was cut by 4 bases, the J end by 0 bases, with 6 bases between. CDR3 size: 12 residues. The CDR3 sequence is CSATGSNYGYTF. The CDR3 DNA follows: TGCAGTGCTACAGGGTCTAACTATGGCTACACCTTC.

The chain couples TRBV5-1 to TRBJ2-4; 9 bases match TRBD1. Germline CDR1 reads SGHRS; CDR2 reads YFSETQ. CDR3 size: 19 residues. Trimming removed 4 bases from V and 2 bases from J; junction bases left unmatched: 16. The CDR3: CASSADPGQGFSTKNIQYF. In DNA form, the CDR3 reads TGCGCCAGCAGCGCGGATCCGGGACAGGGTTTTTCGACCAAAAACATTCAGTACTTC.

This clonotype was detected ten times or more. The J gene is TRBJ2-3, the V gene TRBV5-1; a possible D gene is TRBD1 (6 bases). This CDR3 contains 12 residues. Germline-derived CDR1 and CDR2 are SGHRS and YFSETQ. The V end lost 4 bases, the J end lost 14 bases, and 17 bases lay between the germline ends. The DNA for the CDR3 is TGCGCCAGCAGCCCGGCGGGCTACAGGGTGTATTTT. It codes for CASSPAGYRVYF.

By its share, this clonotype is medium-sized. Here the CDR3 reads CAISESRGRNSNQPQHF. DNA for the CDR3: TGTGCCATCAGTGAGTCGAGGGGAAGAAATAGCAATCAGCCCCAGCATTTT. The gene calls are TRBV10-3 and TRBJ1-5, with TRBD1 as a possible D gene (5 bases). Per germline, CDR1 ENHRY and CDR2 SYGVKD. The CDR3 contains 17 residues. V gave up 0 bases and J gave up 0 bases, with 12 bases separating them.